Listed here is a single T cell receptor beta chain. The sample belongs to a study of blood T cell repertoires in COVID-19. Method: immunoSEQ multiplex PCR; TCRdb's copy keeps in-frame clones and lacks some. The repertoire holds 360,000 or so clones, with about nine tenths as singletons. Participants were placed into cohorts based on the clinical history they reported. The sample taken for sequencing was PBMCs or T cells enriched from blood (not recorded which). The TCR originated in a woman in her twenties or thirties who had been exposed to COVID-19.

CDR3 sequence: CASSFSTEAFF. CDR3 DNA sequence: TGTGCCAGCAGTTTTAGTACTGAAGCTTTCTTT. The chain employs TRBV28 and TRBJ1-1; D gene unclear. V was shortened by 3 bases and J by 5 bases, with 4 bases between the two germline ends. The CDR3 runs to 11 residues. CDR1 MDHEN and CDR2 SYDVKM come from the germline V gene.